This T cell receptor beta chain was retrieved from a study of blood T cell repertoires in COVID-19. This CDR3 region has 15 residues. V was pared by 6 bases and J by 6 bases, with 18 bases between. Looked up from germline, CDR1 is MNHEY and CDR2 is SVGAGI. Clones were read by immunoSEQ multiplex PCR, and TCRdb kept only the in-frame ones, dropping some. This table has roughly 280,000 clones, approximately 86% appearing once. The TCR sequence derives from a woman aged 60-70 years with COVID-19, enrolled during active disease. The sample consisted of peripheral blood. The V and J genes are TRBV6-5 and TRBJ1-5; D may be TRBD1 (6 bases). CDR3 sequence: CASRPTGSLIQPQHF. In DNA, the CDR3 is TGTGCCAGCAGGCCAACAGGGTCCCTAATTCAGCCCCAGCATTTT.